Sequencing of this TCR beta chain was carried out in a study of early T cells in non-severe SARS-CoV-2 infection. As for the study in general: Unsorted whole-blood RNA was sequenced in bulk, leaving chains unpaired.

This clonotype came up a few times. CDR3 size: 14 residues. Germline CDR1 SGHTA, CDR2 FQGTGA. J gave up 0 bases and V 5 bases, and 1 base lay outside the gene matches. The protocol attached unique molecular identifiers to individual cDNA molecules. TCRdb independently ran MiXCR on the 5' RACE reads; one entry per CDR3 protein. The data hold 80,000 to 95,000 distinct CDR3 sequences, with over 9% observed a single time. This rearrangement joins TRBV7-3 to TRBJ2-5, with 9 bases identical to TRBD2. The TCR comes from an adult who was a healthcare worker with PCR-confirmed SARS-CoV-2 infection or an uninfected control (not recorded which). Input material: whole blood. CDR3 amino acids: CASSRTSDQETQYF. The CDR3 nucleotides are TGTGCCAGCAGCCGGACTAGCGACCAAGAGACCCAGTACTTC.